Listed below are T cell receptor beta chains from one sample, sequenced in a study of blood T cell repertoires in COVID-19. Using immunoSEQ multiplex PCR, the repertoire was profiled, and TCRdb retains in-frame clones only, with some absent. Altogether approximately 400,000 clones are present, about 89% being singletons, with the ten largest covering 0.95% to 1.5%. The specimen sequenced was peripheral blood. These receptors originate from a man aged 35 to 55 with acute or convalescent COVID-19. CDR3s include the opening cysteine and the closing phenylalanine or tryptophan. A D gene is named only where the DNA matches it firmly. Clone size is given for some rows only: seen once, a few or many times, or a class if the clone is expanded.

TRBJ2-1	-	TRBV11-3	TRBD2	TGTGCCAGCAGCGCCCGGACTAGCGGGAGGGGTCACAATGAGCAGTTCTTC	CASSARTSGRGHNEQFF
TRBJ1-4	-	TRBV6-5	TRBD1	TGTGCCAGCAGTTTAGGGGGCCGGAATGAAAAACTGTTTTTT	CASSLGGRNEKLFF
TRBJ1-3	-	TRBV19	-	TGTGCCACCCATACTGGGGCAGGAAACACCATATATTTT	CATHTGAGNTIYF
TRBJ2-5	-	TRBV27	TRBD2	TGTGCCAGCAGTTTATCGGGGGGGTACCAAGAGACCCAGTACTTC	CASSLSGGYQETQYF
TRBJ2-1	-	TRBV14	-	TGTGCCAGCAGCCAAGTTTCGGGGTCCTATTTCGCTGAGCAGTTCTTC	CASSQVSGSYFAEQFF
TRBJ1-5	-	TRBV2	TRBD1	TGTGCCAGCAGTGAAGCGAGGGACAGGTATCAGCCCCAGCATTTT	CASSEARDRYQPQHF
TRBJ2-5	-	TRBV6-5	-	TGTGCCAGCAGCGATCTCGTGGGGCTCGGTGGGACCCAGTACTTC	CASSDLVGLGGTQYF
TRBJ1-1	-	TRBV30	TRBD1	TGTGCCTGGAGGGACAGGGGGCTGGCTGAAGCTTTCTTT	CAWRDRGLAEAFF
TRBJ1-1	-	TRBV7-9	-	TGTGCCAGCAGCTTAGAAGGGGCCACTGAAGCTTTCTTT	CASSLEGATEAFF
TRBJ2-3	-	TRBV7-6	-	TGTGCCAGCAGCGACCAGGGACCAGCGGGAGATACGCAGTATTTT	CASSDQGPAGDTQYF
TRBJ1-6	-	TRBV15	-	TGTGCCACCAGCAGAGATTCACACCTTAATTCACCCCTCCACTTT	CATSRDSHLNSPLHF
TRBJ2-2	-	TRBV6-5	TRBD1	TGTGCCAGCAGTAGCAGGGGGCGCACCGGGGAGCTGTTTTTT	CASSSRGRTGELFF
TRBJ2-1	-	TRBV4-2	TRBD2	TGTGCCAGCAGCCAGCAGGGACTAGCGGGGGGCGGGGGTGAGCAGTTCTTC	CASSQQGLAGGGGEQFF
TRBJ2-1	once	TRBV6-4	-	TGTGCCAGCAGTGATACGAGCGGGTCCTACAATGAGCAGTTCTTC	CASSDTSGSYNEQFF
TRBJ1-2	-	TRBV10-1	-	TGCGCCAGCAGTGAGTCAGGAGGGGTCCCCTACACCTTC	CASSESGGVPYTF
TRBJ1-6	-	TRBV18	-	TGTGCCAGCTCACCTTCCCCGACAGCCGGGAATTCACCCCTCCACTTT	CASSPSPTAGNSPLHF
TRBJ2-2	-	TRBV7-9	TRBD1	TGTGCCAGCAGCTTACCCCCCTACTTTGGACAGGGTCGCACCGGGGAGCTGTTTTTT	CASSLPPYFGQGRTGELFF
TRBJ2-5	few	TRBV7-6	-	TGTGCCAGCAGCTTAGCCCATCAGGGAGGGACCCAGTACTTC	CASSLAHQGGTQYF
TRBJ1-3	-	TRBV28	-	TGTGCCAGCAGCCTAGAAAGTCACACCATATATTTT	CASSLESHTIYF
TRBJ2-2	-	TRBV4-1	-	TGCGCCAGCAGCGGGCGTATCTCAGGGGGCGGGAGCTACACCGGGGAGCTGTTTTTT	CASSGRISGGGSYTGELFF
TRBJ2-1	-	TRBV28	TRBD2	TGTGCCAGCAGCGGGACTAGCGGACCCGGTTCCTACAATGAGCAGTTCTTC	CASSGTSGPGSYNEQFF
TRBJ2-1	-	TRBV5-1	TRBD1	TGCGCCAGCAGCTTAGGACAGGGATCCTACAATGAGCAGTTCTTC	CASSLGQGSYNEQFF
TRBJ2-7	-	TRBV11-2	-	TGTGCCAGCAGCTTACAGATCAACGAGCAGTACTTC	CASSLQINEQYF
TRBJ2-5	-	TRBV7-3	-	TGTGCCAGCAGCTTAATGGGACTTAAAGGAGGGAAAGAGACCCAGTACTTC	CASSLMGLKGGKETQYF
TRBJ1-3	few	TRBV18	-	TGTGCCAGCTCCCAAACTCAGGGGCCCGGAAACACCATATATTTT	CASSQTQGPGNTIYF
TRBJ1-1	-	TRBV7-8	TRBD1	TGTGCCAGCAGCCCAGACAGGGCGGACCTAGGCACTGAAGCTTTCTTT	CASSPDRADLGTEAFF
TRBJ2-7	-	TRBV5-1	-	TGCGCCAGCAGCCCGCGGGGACGGATCTACGAGCAGTACTTC	CASSPRGRIYEQYF
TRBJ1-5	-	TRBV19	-	TGTGCCAGTAGTATATTCCCTAGCCAGCCCCAGCATTTT	CASSIFPSQPQHF
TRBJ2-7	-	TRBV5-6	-	TGTGCCAGCAGCTCCAGGGATTCCTACGAGCAGTACTTC	CASSSRDSYEQYF
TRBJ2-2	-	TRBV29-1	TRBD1	TGCAGCGCGTTTGGGACAGGGGGAGCCGGGGAGCTGTTTTTT	CSAFGTGGAGELFF
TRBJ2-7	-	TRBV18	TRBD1	TGTGCCAGCTCACCACCGGGACAGGGAGACTACGAGCAGTACTTC	CASSPPGQGDYEQYF
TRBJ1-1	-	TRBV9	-	TGTGCCAGCAGCGTGACTCCGAACACTGAAGCTTTCTTT	CASSVTPNTEAFF
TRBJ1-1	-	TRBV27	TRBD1	TGTGCCAGCAGTCCAGGACAGGGGTCGTGGGCTTTCTTT	CASSPGQGSWAFF
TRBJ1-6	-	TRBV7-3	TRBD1	TGTGCCAGCAGCTTATGGGACAGGGAAAGTTCACCCCTCCACTTT	CASSLWDRESSPLHF
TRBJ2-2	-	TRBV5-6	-	TGTGCCAGCAGCTTGGAGGTGGGGCGGCTGTTTTTT	CASSLEVGRLFF
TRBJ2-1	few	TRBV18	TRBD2	TGTGCCAGCTCACCACCGGGGACTAACAACAATGAGCAGTTCTTC	CASSPPGTNNNEQFF
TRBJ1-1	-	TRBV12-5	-	TGTGCTAGTGGCCCGGGGGGGGGCTACACTGAAGCTTTCTTT	CASGPGGGYTEAFF
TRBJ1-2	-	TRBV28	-	TGTGCCAGCAGTTTAGTCCTCGCTGGGGGGGACTATGGCTACACCTTC	CASSLVLAGGDYGYTF
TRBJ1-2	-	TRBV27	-	TGTGCCAGCAGTTACGGGGCTAACTATGGCTACACCTTC	CASSYGANYGYTF
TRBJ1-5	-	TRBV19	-	TGTGCCAGTAGCGGGTTTGGTGGGCCCCAGCATTTT	CASSGFGGPQHF
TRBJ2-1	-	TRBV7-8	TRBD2	TGTGCCAGCAGCGGACTAGCGGGTGCTTACAATGAGCAGTTCTTC	CASSGLAGAYNEQFF
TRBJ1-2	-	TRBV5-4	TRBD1	TGTGCCAGCAGCTCCAGACAGGGATCGGCCTATGGCTACACCTTC	CASSSRQGSAYGYTF
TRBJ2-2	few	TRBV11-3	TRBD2	TGTGCCAGCAGCCTATGGGTAGCGGGAGGCACCGGGGAGCTGTTTTTT	CASSLWVAGGTGELFF
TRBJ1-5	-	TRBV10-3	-	TGTGCCATCAGTGACCCCAGACATAGCAATCAGCCCCAGCATTTT	CAISDPRHSNQPQHF
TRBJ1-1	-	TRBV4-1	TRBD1	TGCGCCAGCAGCCAAGATCAGGGGGCAGAGACTGAAGCTTTCTTT	CASSQDQGAETEAFF